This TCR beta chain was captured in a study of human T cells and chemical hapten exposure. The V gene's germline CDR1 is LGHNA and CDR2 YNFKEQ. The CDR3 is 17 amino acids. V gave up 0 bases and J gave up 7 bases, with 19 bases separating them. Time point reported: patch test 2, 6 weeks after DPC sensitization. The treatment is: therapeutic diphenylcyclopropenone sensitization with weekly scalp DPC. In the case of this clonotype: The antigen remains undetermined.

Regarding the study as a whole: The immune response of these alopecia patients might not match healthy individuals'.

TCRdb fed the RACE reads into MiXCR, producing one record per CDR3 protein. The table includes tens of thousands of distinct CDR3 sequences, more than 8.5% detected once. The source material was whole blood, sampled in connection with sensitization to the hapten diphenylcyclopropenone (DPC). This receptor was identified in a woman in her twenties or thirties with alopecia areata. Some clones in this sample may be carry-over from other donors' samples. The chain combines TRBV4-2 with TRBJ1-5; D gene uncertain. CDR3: CASSQDLLATPEQPQHF. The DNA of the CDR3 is TGTGCCAGCAGCCAAGATCTTCTAGCAACCCCGGAGCAGCCCCAGCATTTT.